One and the same sample provided the 17 T cell receptor beta chains below, sequenced in a study of T cell responses to AZD1222 COVID-19 vaccine. Using immunoSEQ multiplex PCR, the repertoire was profiled, and TCRdb retains in-frame clones only, with some absent. This table holds roughly 120,000 clones, roughly 88% found once. Here the sequenced sample was peripheral blood, taken on day 0 of MenACWY control vaccination. The origin of the receptors is an adult in good health.

V and J are TRBV5-1 and TRBJ1-6; the D is unclear. Per germline, CDR1 SGHRS and CDR2 YFSETQ. Deletions cut 1 base from V and 4 bases from J, with 12 bases between. The CDR3 is 16 amino acids. The CDR3 loop is CASSLTPGTYNSPLHF. The CDR3 region has the DNA TGCGCCAGCAGCTTGACCCCCGGTACTTATAATTCACCCCTCCACTTT.

The chain employs TRBV6-2 or TRBV6-3 and TRBJ2-5; D is ambiguous. The CDR3 has 12 residues. The germline V gene encodes CDR1 MNHEY and CDR2 SVGEGT. V was pared by 2 bases and J by 1 base, with 2 bases between. The CDR3 DNA is TGTGCCAGCAGTTACGGCCAAGAGACCCAGTACTTC. This encodes CASSYGQETQYF.

CDR3 sequence: CASSPPFSGGETDTQYF. The CDR3 DNA reads as TGTGCCAGCAGCCCACCCTTTAGCGGGGGGGAAACAGATACGCAGTATTTT. This chain uses TRBV13 with TRBJ2-3; 11 bases fit TRBD2. CDR3 length equals 17 residues. The V gene's germline CDR1 is PRHDT and CDR2 FYEKMQ (reference sequence). Unmatched junction bases numbered 10, after V lost 5 bases and J lost 3 bases.

The genes are TRBV18 and TRBJ2-7; perhaps D is TRBD1 or TRBD2 (5 bases each). The germline gives CDR1 KGHSH, CDR2 LQKENI. The CDR3 extends over 16 amino acids. Trimming cost V 5 bases and J 2 bases, with 19 bases left between them. CDR3 sequence: CASSNGVGRQPYEQYF. For the CDR3, the DNA is TGTGCCAGCTCAAACGGGGTAGGAAGACAGCCCTACGAGCAGTACTTC.

The chain is built from TRBV19 and TRBJ2-7; unclear D gene. Germline values: CDR1 LNHDA, CDR2 SQIVND (reference sequence). This CDR3 is 14 amino acids long. V was pared by 3 bases and J by 3 bases, with 12 bases between. The CDR3 DNA reads as TGTGCCAGTAGTATTGGAGTCAGGAACTACGAGCAGTACTTC. Its protein is CASSIGVRNYEQYF. Full variable domain (remainder filled in from reference TRBV19 and TRBJ2-7): DGGITQSPKYLFRKEGQNVTLSCEQNLNHDAMYWYRQDPGQGLRLIYYSQIVNDFQKGDIAEGYSVSREKKESFPLTVTSAQKNPTAFYLCASSIGVRNYEQYFGPGTRLTVT.

This clone was detected only once. V usage is TRBV6-2 or TRBV6-3 and J usage is TRBJ1-5; 11 bases are shared with TRBD1. CDR1 and CDR2 from the germline V gene are MNHEY and SVGEGT. The CDR3 is 17 amino acids. After removal of 6 bases from V and 6 bases from J, the junction contained 13 bases not matched to a gene. The CDR3 loop is CASSGQGASIGAQPQHF. For the CDR3, the DNA is TGTGCCAGCAGCGGACAGGGGGCTTCAATCGGGGCTCAGCCCCAGCATTTT.

The rearrangement joins TRBV12-3 or TRBV12-4 to TRBJ1-4; TRBD1 agrees at 8 bases. V gave up 2 bases and J gave up 13 bases; unmatched junction bases: 6. The CDR3 loop spans 13 amino acids. The CDR3 DNA reads TGTGCCAGCAGTTTAAACAGGGGGTCGCCACTGTTTTTT. Protein: CASSLNRGSPLFF.

The V and J genes are TRBV7-6 and TRBJ2-5, with 7 nucleotides matching TRBD1. The CDR3 totals 15 residues. The trim removed 5 bases at V and 2 bases at J, leaving 8 bases unmatched. CDR1 is SGHVS and CDR2 is FNYEAQ in the germline V gene. In DNA form, the CDR3 reads TGTGCCAGCAGCCTCGAAGGGGACAGACAAGAGACCCAGTACTTC. It is translated as CASSLEGDRQETQYF.

The J gene is TRBJ2-7, the V gene TRBV19; no clear D. Germline V gives CDR1 LNHDA, CDR2 SQIVND (reference sequence). Trimming stripped 7 bases from V and 6 bases from J, with 10 bases between. This CDR3 has 11 residues. CDR3: CASKFRGEQYF. CDR3 coding DNA: TGTGCCAGTAAGTTCCGAGGCGAGCAGTACTTC. The entire variable domain, with the rest obtained from reference TRBV19 and TRBJ2-7, is as follows: DGGITQSPKYLFRKEGQNVTLSCEQNLNHDAMYWYRQDPGQGLRLIYYSQIVNDFQKGDIAEGYSVSREKKESFPLTVTSAQKNPTAFYLCASKFRGEQYFGPGTRLTVT.

This clone was counted only a few times. The chain links TRBV18 to TRBJ2-2; D is perhaps TRBD1 (5 bases). CDR1 is KGHSH and CDR2 is LQKENI in the germline V gene. CDR3 size: 15 residues. Trimming cost V 1 base and J 3 bases, with 9 bases left between them. The CDR3 bases are TGTGCCAGCTCACCACAGGGGATGGACACCGGGGAGCTGTTTTTT. Its translation is CASSPQGMDTGELFF.

J is TRBJ1-2 and V is TRBV3-1 (or the pseudogene TRBV3-2); no clear D gene. This CDR3 contains 13 residues. The germline CDR1 and CDR2 sequences are LGHDT and YNNKEL (reference sequence). The V end lost 0 bases, the J end lost 4 bases, and 6 bases lay between the germline ends. The CDR3 DNA reads as TGTGCCAGCAGCCAAGATCCCAGCTATGGCTACACCTTC. This codes for CASSQDPSYGYTF.

This clone was found once. The V and J genes are TRBV5-4 and TRBJ2-5, with D hard to call. This CDR3 has 16 residues. Germline V CDR1 and CDR2: SGHNT, YYREEE (reference sequence). With 4 bases removed from V and 2 bases from J, the gap between germline ends came to 18 bases. The CDR3 DNA reads TGTGCCAGCAGCCGAGGATTCAGGACCCGGCAAGAGACCCAGTACTTC. The encoded protein is CASSRGFRTRQETQYF.

This chain joins TRBV5-1 and TRBJ1-4; D may be TRBD1 (5 bases). Germline loops: CDR1 SGHRS, CDR2 YFSETQ. Trimming cost V 5 bases and J 2 bases, with 13 bases left between them. The CDR3 has 15 residues. The CDR3 sequence: CASRSGGATNEKLFF. The CDR3 coding sequence is TGCGCCAGCAGATCAGGTGGGGCTACTAATGAAAAACTGTTTTTT.

V is TRBV9 and J is TRBJ2-1, with unresolved D. The V gene lost 2 bases and the J gene lost 6 bases, with 12 bases spanning the gap. CDR3 size: 14 residues. Germline V lookup: CDR1 SGDLS, CDR2 YYNGEE. The CDR3 is CASSVQSNGNEQFF. CDR3 coding DNA: TGTGCCAGCAGCGTCCAGAGTAATGGCAATGAGCAGTTCTTC.

The DNA for the CDR3 is TGTGCCAGCAGCTTAGGCCAGAAGTATGGCTACACCTTC. Translating it yields CASSLGQKYGYTF. The genes are TRBV7-2 and TRBJ1-2, with D unresolved. The germline V gene encodes CDR1 SGHTA and CDR2 FQGNSA. Trimming took 1 base from V and 5 from J, leaving 8 bases between them. The CDR3 loop spans 13 amino acids.

The rearrangement links TRBV7-2 to TRBJ2-2; a weak D match, TRBD2 (5 bases). Germline assignment: CDR1 SGHTA and CDR2 FQGNSA. This CDR3 is 16 amino acids long. The germline V and J ends were trimmed by 5 bases and 7 bases, with 20 bases remaining between them. The CDR3 spells CASSHGNFGVGGELFF. In nucleotides, the CDR3 is TGTGCCAGCAGCCACGGAAATTTCGGGGTCGGCGGGGAGCTGTTTTTT.

This chain uses TRBV9 with TRBJ2-3; tentatively, D is TRBD1 (5 bases). CDR1 and CDR2 (germline): SGDLS, YYNGEE. Trimming took off 0 bases at V and 6 bases at J, with 14 bases between the two ends. The CDR3 runs 15 residues. CDR3 DNA sequence: TGTGCCAGCAGCGTAGTGGGGCAGGCCCGCGATACGCAGTATTTT. Translation gives CASSVVGQARDTQYF.